The entry below describes one T cell receptor beta chain. Its target is not known. Survey-level immunoSEQ v3.0 assays were run. This table comes from immunoSEQ multiplex PCR, and its TCRdb copy is limited to in-frame clones, with some not included. The sample holds 25,000 to 30,000 clones; about 85% are singletons and the top ten take 8.8%. The record originates from a study of long-term antiretroviral therapy in people with HIV. Notes on the study in general: Information on adherence, resistance and therapy changes was unavailable. Collection of the blood, which took place between the mid-2000s and the late 2010s, possibly occurred under older ART regimens. In HIV, the repertoires covered a tighter span of CDR3 lengths than in controls.

Until DNA extraction, the samples held between roughly 0.9-10 million cryopreserved PBMC. This receptor was taken from a man aged 35 to 55 with HIV. Source: unsorted PBMCs, taken 4.7 to 5 years after starting antiretroviral therapy.

The CDR3 loop is CASSLLDPSWPGWGNTEAFF. The CDR3 coding sequence is TGCGCCAGCAGCTTACTCGACCCTAGTTGGCCGGGTTGGGGGAACACTGAAGCTTTCTTT. This sequence joins TRBV5-1 and TRBJ1-1; no definite D call. V lost 2 bases to trimming and J lost 1 base, with 27 bases between them. Germline V gives CDR1 SGHRS, CDR2 YFSETQ. The CDR3 totals 20 residues.